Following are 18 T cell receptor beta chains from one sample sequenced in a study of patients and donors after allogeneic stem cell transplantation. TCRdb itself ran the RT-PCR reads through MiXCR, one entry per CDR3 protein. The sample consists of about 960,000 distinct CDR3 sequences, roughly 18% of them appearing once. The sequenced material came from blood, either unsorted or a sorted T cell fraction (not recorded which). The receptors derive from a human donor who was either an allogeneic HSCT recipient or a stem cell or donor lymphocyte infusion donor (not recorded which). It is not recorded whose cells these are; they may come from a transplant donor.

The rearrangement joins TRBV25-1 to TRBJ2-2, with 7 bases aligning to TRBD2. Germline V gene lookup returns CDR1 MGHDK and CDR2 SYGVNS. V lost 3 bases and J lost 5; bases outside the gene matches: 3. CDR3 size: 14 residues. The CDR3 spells CASSDKGGTGELFF. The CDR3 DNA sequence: TGTGCCAGCAGTGATAAGGGAGGGACCGGGGAGCTGTTTTTT.

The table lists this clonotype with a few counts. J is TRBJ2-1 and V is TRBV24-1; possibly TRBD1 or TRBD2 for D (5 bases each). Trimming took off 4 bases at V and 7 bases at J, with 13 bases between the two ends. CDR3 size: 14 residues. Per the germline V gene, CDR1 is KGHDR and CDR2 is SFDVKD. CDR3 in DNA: TGTGCCACCAGTGACATGAAGGGGAGAAATGAGCAGTTCTTC. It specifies CATSDMKGRNEQFF.

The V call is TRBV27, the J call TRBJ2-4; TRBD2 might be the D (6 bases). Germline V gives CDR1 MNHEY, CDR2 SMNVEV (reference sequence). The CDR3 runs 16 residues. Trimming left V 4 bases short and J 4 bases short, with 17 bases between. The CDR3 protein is CASSSPIAGTKNIQYF. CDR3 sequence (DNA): TGTGCCAGCAGTTCCCCAATCGCGGGGACGAAAAACATTCAGTACTTC.

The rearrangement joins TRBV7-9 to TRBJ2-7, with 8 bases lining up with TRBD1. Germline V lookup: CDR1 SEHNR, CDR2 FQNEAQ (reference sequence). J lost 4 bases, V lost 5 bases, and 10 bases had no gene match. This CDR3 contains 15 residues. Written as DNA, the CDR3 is TGTGCCAGCAGCCGAACCGGGACAGGCTCTTACGAGCAGTACTTC. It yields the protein CASSRTGTGSYEQYF.

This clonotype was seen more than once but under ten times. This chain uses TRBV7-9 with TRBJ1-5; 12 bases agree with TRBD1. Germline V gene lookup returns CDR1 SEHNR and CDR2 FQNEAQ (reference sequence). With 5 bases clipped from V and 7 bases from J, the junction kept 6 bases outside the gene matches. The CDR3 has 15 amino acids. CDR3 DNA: TGTGCCAGCAGCCCCGGGACAGGGGGCGGGCAGCCCCAGCATTTT. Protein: CASSPGTGGGQPQHF.

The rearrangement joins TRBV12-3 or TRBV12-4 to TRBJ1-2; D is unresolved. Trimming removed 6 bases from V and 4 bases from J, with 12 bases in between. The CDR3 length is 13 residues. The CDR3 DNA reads TGTGCCAGCAGCCCGGGTCAGTTCTATGGCTACACCTTC. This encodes CASSPGQFYGYTF.

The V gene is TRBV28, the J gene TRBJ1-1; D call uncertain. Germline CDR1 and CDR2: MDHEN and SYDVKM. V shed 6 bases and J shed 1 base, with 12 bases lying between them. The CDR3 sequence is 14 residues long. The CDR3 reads CASSSRRKNTEAFF. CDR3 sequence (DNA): TGTGCCAGCAGCTCTCGAAGGAAGAACACTGAAGCTTTCTTT.

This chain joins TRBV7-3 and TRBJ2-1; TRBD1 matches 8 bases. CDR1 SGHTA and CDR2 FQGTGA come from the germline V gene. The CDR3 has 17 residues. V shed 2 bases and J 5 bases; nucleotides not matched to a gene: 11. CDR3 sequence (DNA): TGTGCCAGCAGCTTAGGCGAATGGACAGGGAGCGACAATGAGCAGTTCTTC. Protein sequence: CASSLGEWTGSDNEQFF.

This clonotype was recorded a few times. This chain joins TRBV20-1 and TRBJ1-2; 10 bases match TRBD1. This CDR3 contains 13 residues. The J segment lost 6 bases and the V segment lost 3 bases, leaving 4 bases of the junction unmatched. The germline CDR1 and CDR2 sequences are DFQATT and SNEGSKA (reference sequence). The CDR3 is CSASRGTGDGYTF. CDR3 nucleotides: TGCAGTGCTAGTAGGGGGACAGGGGATGGCTACACCTTC.

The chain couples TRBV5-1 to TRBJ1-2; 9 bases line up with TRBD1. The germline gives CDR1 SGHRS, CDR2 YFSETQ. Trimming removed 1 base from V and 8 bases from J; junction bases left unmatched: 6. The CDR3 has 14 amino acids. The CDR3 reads CASSLSGTGQGYTF. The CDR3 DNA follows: TGCGCCAGCAGCTTGTCCGGGACAGGGCAGGGCTACACCTTC.

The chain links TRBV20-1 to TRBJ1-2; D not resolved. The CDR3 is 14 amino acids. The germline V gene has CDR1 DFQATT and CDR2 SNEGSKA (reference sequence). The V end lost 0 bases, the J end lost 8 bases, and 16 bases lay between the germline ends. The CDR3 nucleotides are TGCAGTGCTAGAGATCCGAAGGGAGCTAGAGGCTACACCTTC. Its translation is CSARDPKGARGYTF.

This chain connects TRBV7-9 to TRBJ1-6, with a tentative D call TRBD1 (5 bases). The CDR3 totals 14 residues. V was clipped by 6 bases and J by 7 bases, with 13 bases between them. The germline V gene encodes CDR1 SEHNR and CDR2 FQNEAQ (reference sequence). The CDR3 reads CASRGDSLNSPLHF. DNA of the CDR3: TGTGCCAGCAGGGGGGACTCCCTGAATTCACCCCTCCACTTT.

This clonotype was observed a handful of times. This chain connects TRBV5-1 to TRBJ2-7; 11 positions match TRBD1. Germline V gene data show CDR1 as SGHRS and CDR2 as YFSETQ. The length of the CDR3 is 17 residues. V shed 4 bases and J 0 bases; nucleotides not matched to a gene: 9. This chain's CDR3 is CASSERTGTGGSYEQYF. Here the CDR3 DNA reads TGCGCCAGCAGCGAACGCACCGGGACAGGGGGCTCCTACGAGCAGTACTTC.

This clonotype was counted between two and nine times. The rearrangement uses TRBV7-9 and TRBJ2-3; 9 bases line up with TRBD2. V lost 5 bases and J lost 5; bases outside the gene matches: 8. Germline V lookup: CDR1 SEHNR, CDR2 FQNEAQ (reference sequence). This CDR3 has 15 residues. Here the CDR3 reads CASSPGVAGVDTQYF. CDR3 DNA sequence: TGTGCCAGCAGCCCCGGGGTAGCGGGAGTAGATACGCAGTATTTT. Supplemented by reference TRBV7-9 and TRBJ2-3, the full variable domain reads DTGVSQNPRHKITKRGQNVTFRCDPISEHNRLYWYRQTLGQGPEFLTYFQNEAQLEKSRLLSDRFSAERPKGSFSTLEIQRTEQGDSAMYLCASSPGVAGVDTQYFGPGTRLTVL.

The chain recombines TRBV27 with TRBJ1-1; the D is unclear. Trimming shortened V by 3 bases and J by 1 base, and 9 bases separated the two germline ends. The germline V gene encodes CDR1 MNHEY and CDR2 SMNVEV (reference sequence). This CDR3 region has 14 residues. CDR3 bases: TGTGCCAGCAGTTTTTACAGAGCGAACACTGAAGCTTTCTTT. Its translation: CASSFYRANTEAFF.

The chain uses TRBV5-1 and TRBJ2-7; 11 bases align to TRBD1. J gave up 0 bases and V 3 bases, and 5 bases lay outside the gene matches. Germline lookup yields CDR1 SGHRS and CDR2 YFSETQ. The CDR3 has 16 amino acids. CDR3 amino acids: CASSWRTGGFSYEQYF. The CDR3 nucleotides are TGCGCCAGCAGCTGGCGGACAGGGGGCTTCTCCTACGAGCAGTACTTC.

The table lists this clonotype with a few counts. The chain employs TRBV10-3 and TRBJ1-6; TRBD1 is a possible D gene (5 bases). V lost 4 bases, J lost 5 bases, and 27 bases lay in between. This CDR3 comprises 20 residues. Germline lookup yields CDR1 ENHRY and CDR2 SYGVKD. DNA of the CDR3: TGTGCCATCAGTGGTGTGTTTGGGGCGCAATTCACGGGGAATAATTCACCCCTCCACTTT. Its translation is CAISGVFGAQFTGNNSPLHF.

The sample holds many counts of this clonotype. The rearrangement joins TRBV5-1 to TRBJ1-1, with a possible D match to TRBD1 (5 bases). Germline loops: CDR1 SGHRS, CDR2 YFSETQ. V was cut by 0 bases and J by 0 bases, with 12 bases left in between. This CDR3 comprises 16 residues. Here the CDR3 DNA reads TGCGCCAGCAGCTTGGAGATACGGGGGGTGAACACTGAAGCTTTCTTT. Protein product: CASSLEIRGVNTEAFF.